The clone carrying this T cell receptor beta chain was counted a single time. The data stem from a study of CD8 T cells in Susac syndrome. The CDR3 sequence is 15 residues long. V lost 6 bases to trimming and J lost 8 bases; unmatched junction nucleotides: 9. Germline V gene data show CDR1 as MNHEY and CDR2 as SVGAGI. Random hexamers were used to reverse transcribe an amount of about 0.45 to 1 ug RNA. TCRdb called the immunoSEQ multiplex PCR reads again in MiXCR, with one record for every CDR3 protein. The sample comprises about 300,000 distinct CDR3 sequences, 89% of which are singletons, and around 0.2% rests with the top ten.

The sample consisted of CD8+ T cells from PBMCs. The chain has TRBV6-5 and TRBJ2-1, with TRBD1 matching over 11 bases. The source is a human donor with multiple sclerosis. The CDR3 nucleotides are TGTGCCAGCAGCCTTGGACAGGGGGCAGGTTATGAGCAGTTCTTC. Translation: CASSLGQGAGYEQFF.